One and the same sample provided the 31 T cell receptor beta chains below, sequenced in a study of CD8+CD57+ T cells in acquired aplastic anemia. TCR beta VDJ combinations and CDR3 sequences were profiled from genomic DNA. MiXCR, run by TCRdb on the reads, gives a single entry per CDR3 protein. The profile shows 130,000 or so distinct CDR3 sequences, around two fifths of them singletons. Sample: sorted CD4+, CD8+, or CD8+CD57+ T cells (not recorded which) from PBMCs. The receptors come from a human donor in good health, serving as a control.

This clonotype showed up many times. The V gene is TRBV7-2, the J gene TRBJ1-2; TRBD1 matches at 10 bases. The CDR3 covers 13 residues. Germline values: CDR1 SGHTA, CDR2 FQGNSA. V shed 6 bases, J shed 4 bases, and the junction held 2 bases outside the gene matches. CDR3 region: CASSWDRGYGYTF. The CDR3 bases are TGTGCCAGCAGTTGGGACAGGGGCTATGGCTACACCTTC.

Here the CDR3 reads CASSSAGDRVGYTF. CDR3 sequence (DNA): TGCGCCAGCAGCTCCGCCGGGGACAGGGTTGGCTACACCTTC. The gene calls are TRBV5-1 and TRBJ1-2, with 9 bases matching TRBD1. CDR1 and CDR2 from the germline V gene are SGHRS and YFSETQ. The CDR3 covers 14 residues. The V gene end was trimmed by 3 bases and the J gene end by 7 bases; junction bases not matched to a gene: 7.

By its share, this clonotype is medium-sized. The rearrangement links TRBV15 to TRBJ1-2; no firm D call. The V gene lost 3 bases and the J gene lost 6 bases, with 17 bases spanning the gap. The CDR3 spans 15 residues. Looked up from germline, CDR1 is LNHNV and CDR2 is YYDKDF (reference sequence). The CDR3 here is CATSRDVESADGYTF. CDR3 DNA sequence: TGTGCCACCAGCAGGGACGTAGAGAGTGCAGATGGCTACACCTTC.

This clonotype was seen at least ten times. This sequence joins TRBV7-2 and TRBJ2-1, with TRBD2 as a possible D gene (5 bases). Trimming pared 7 bases from V and 7 bases from J, leaving 17 bases between. Germline loops: CDR1 SGHTA, CDR2 FQGNSA. This CDR3 is 14 amino acids long. As DNA, the CDR3 is TGTGCCAGCACGCCCCCCGGGTGGGAGAATGAGCAGTTCTTC. Amino acid sequence: CASTPPGWENEQFF. Full variable domain (missing parts from reference TRBV7-2 and TRBJ2-1): GAGVSQSPSNKVTEKGKDVELRCDPISGHTALYWYRQSLGQGLEFLIYFQGNSAPDKSGLPSDRFSAERTGGSVSTLTIQRTQQEDSAVYLCASTPPGWENEQFFGPGTRLTVL.

This clonotype was seen ten or more times. V is TRBV10-2 and J is TRBJ2-5; a possible D gene is TRBD2 (5 bases). The V gene's germline CDR1 is WSHSY and CDR2 SAAADI. Trimming cost V 2 bases and J 1 base, with 11 bases left between them. The CDR3 is 15 residues long. CDR3 bases: TGCGCCAGCAGTGAGGTGTTAGCGTCCCAAGAGACCCAGTACTTC. Translated: CASSEVLASQETQYF.

V and J are TRBV11-2 and TRBJ2-7, with 8 bases that match TRBD1. Judging by the DNA end, TRBJ2-5 fits better; the J call may be wrong. CDR1 and CDR2 (germline): SGHAT, FQNNGV. The CDR3 has 13 amino acids. As DNA, the CDR3 is TGTGCCAGCAGGGCAGGGGGCGAGGAGACCCAGTACTTC. It yields the protein CASRAGGEETQYF.

This clonotype appeared many times. The chain employs TRBV12-3 or TRBV12-4 and TRBJ2-7; D is undetermined. V was cut by 6 bases and J by 1 base, with 4 bases left in between. This CDR3 comprises 11 residues. CDR3 nucleotide sequence: TGTGCCAGCAGGCTATCCTACGAGCAGTACTTC. This gives the protein CASRLSYEQYF.

This clonotype was detected a few times. J is TRBJ1-1 and V is TRBV15, with D unresolved. This CDR3 contains 14 residues. V was clipped by 0 bases and J by 0 bases, with 5 bases between them. The germline V gene has CDR1 LNHNV and CDR2 YYDKDF (reference sequence). The CDR3 sequence: CATSRDTVNTEAFF. In DNA form, the CDR3 reads TGTGCCACCAGCAGAGATACGGTGAACACTGAAGCTTTCTTT.

This clonotype was counted ten times or more. This chain uses TRBV9 with TRBJ1-2; D is possibly TRBD1 (5 bases). CDR1 and CDR2 (germline): SGDLS, YYNGEE. The CDR3 is 15 amino acids. Trimming stripped 4 bases from V and 8 bases from J, with 21 bases between. As DNA, the CDR3 is TGTGCCAGCAGCTCTCCGGGGCCCTCGATAAAAGGCTACACCTTC. It specifies CASSSPGPSIKGYTF.

This clonotype was seen many times. This chain connects TRBV20-1 to TRBJ2-5; perhaps TRBD1 as D (6 bases). The V gene lost 3 bases and the J gene lost 3 bases, with 8 bases spanning the gap. The length of the CDR3 is 12 residues. Germline CDR1 DFQATT, CDR2 SNEGSKA (reference sequence). The CDR3 DNA is TGCAGTGCTAGTAGGACAGAAGAGACCCAGTACTTC. Translating gives CSASRTEETQYF.

This clonotype has more than one count but fewer than ten. This may be a read error, as it is one base from a much larger clone. The V call is TRBV20-1, the J call TRBJ2-1; D is unresolved. The CDR3 is made up of 17 amino acids. Germline V lookup: CDR1 DFQATT, CDR2 SNEGSKA (reference sequence). V was cut by 3 bases and J by 0 bases, with 18 bases left in between. CDR3 nucleotides: TGCAGTGCTAGGGAGATGGTTGCGGTCAGCTCCTACAATGAGCAGTTCTTC. Translation gives CSAREMVAVSSYNEQFF.

Only a few counts were recorded for this clonotype. The chain combines TRBV7-9 with TRBJ2-7, with 7 bases lining up with TRBD1. The CDR3 sequence is 13 residues long. Trimming removed 6 bases from V and 3 bases from J; junction bases left unmatched: 5. CDR1 SEHNR and CDR2 FQNEAQ come from the germline V gene (reference sequence). CDR3 DNA sequence: TGTGCCAGCAGTTATGGGACAGTCTACGAGCAGTACTTC. Amino acids: CASSYGTVYEQYF.

The chain joins TRBV29-1 to TRBJ1-2; perhaps TRBD1 as D (6 bases). Between the trimmed V and J ends, which lost 2 bases and 10 bases, there was a span of 17 bases. Per the germline V gene, CDR1 is SQVTM and CDR2 is ANQGSEA. The CDR3 is 13 residues long. CDR3 nucleotides: TGCAGCGTTGAATGGGCAGGGGACCATGACTACACCTTC. Translation: CSVEWAGDHDYTF.

In regard to this clonotype: A much bigger clone sits one base away, suggesting this may be a read error. The rearrangement links TRBV6-2 or TRBV6-3 to TRBJ1-2; D remains unclear. The CDR3 contains 11 residues. Looked up from germline, CDR1 is MNHEY and CDR2 is SVGEGT. CDR3 amino acids: CASTDYHGYAF. The CDR3 DNA sequence: TGTGCCAGCACAGACTACCATGGCTACGCCTTC.

This clonotype was seen repeatedly, ten times or more. The rearrangement joins TRBV20-1 to TRBJ2-7; 7 nucleotides line up with TRBD1. The CDR3 has 14 amino acids. Germline lookup yields CDR1 DFQATT and CDR2 SNEGSKA (reference sequence). With V trimmed by 2 bases and J by 1 base, 5 bases remained unmatched. The CDR3 loop is CSARTGTASYEQYF. The CDR3 region has the DNA TGCAGTGCTAGAACCGGGACAGCTTCCTACGAGCAGTACTTC.

This clonotype appeared once. Being one base from a much bigger clone, this may be a read error. The V gene is TRBV25-1, the J gene TRBJ2-7, with 8 bases identical to TRBD2. The CDR3 consists of 17 residues. Germline values: CDR1 MGHDK, CDR2 SYGVNS. CDR3 in DNA: TGTGCCTGCAGTGACAAATTAGCGGGACGCCGTACCTACGAGCAGTACTTC. Translation: CACSDKLAGRRTYEQYF.

This clonotype was counted many times. The J gene is TRBJ1-2, the V gene TRBV5-8; D is perhaps TRBD1 (6 bases). This CDR3 spans 14 amino acids. Trimming removed 0 bases at V and 8 bases at J, with 14 bases between. The germline gives CDR1 SGHTS, CDR2 YDEGEE. The CDR3 nucleotides are TGTGCCAGCAGCTTGGTAGAAGGGGGTCGGGGCTACACCTTC. Encoded protein: CASSLVEGGRGYTF.

The V call is TRBV7-6, the J call TRBJ2-7; TRBD1 is a possible D gene (5 bases). The CDR3 has 16 amino acids. V was shortened by 3 bases and J by 0 bases, with 15 bases between the two germline ends. CDR1 is SGHVS and CDR2 is FNYEAQ in the germline V gene. The CDR3 is CASSFKNTGSSYEQYF. CDR3 sequence (DNA): TGTGCCAGCAGCTTCAAGAACACAGGTTCCTCCTACGAGCAGTACTTC.

This clonotype was counted once. A much larger clone differs by one base, so this may be a read error. The V and J genes are TRBV5-8 and TRBJ2-1; D tentatively reads TRBD1 or TRBD2 (5 bases each). The end of the DNA aligns better with TRBJ2-7, so the J call may be wrong. The germline CDR1 and CDR2 sequences are SGHTS and YDEGEE. The CDR3 covers 14 residues. The CDR3 loop reads CASSLRDPHNEQYF. The DNA of the CDR3 is TGTGCCAGCAGCTTACGGGACCCACACAATGAGCAGTACTTC.

This clonotype was picked up one time. A much larger clone differs by one base, so this may be a read error. This chain links TRBV18 with TRBJ2-7, with a weak D call TRBD2 (5 bases). Germline CDR1 and CDR2: KGHSH and LQKENI. There are 15 residues in the CDR3. The CDR3 DNA is TGTGCCAGCTCACCACCTAGTAGCGTAGGGTACGAGCAGCACTTC. Translated: CASSPPSSVGYEQHF.

The rearrangement joins TRBV9 to TRBJ2-7; D might be TRBD1 (6 bases). Per the germline V gene, CDR1 is SGDLS and CDR2 is YYNGEE. V lost 1 base to trimming and J lost 1 base, with 15 bases between them. The CDR3 spans 16 residues. In DNA form, the CDR3 reads TGTGCCAGCAGCGTATTTGGACAGCGTGTATCCTACGAGCAGTACTTC. It specifies CASSVFGQRVSYEQYF.

The chain joins TRBV7-2 to TRBJ2-3; weak D call: TRBD1 (5 bases). This CDR3 is 14 amino acids long. Germline assignment: CDR1 SGHTA and CDR2 FQGNSA. The V end was cut by 3 bases, the J end by 2 bases, with 9 bases between. The CDR3, as DNA: TGTGCCAGCAGCTTGGGGCAGTCCACAGATACGCAGTATTTT. This sequence encodes CASSLGQSTDTQYF.

This clonotype was picked up many times. The rearrangement uses TRBV30 and TRBJ1-2; D call uncertain. Germline lookup yields CDR1 GTSNPN and CDR2 SVGIG (reference sequence). Trimming took off 0 bases at V and 8 bases at J, with 10 bases between the two ends. The CDR3 runs 12 residues. The chain's CDR3 is CAWSVPPVGYTF. CDR3 in DNA: TGTGCCTGGAGTGTACCTCCGGTGGGCTACACCTTC.

The chain joins TRBV20-1 to TRBJ2-5; 10 bases map to TRBD2. Trimming took 5 bases from V and 9 from J; bases not matched to a gene: 6. The CDR3 totals 12 residues. The germline V gene encodes CDR1 DFQATT and CDR2 SNEGSKA (reference sequence). The CDR3 here is CSAEGLAGAQYF. Written as DNA, the CDR3 is TGCAGTGCTGAGGGGCTAGCGGGGGCCCAGTACTTC.

This clonotype was detected many times. This chain uses TRBV18 with TRBJ2-3; D unresolved. V shed 2 bases and J shed 5 bases, with 5 bases lying between them. The germline CDR1 and CDR2 sequences are KGHSH and LQKENI. The CDR3 is 12 residues long. The CDR3 region has the DNA TGTGCCAGCTCACCATCTGAAGATACGCAGTATTTT. This codes for CASSPSEDTQYF.

In its sample, this clonotype was seen many times. The V gene is TRBV12-3 or TRBV12-4, the J gene TRBJ1-5; TRBD1 matches at 11 bases. With V trimmed by 6 bases and J by 7 bases, 5 bases remained unmatched. The CDR3 runs to 14 residues. The CDR3: CASRMGQGGQPQHF. The CDR3 nucleotides read TGTGCCAGCAGGATGGGACAGGGGGGGCAGCCCCAGCATTTT.

The chain combines TRBV19 with TRBJ2-1, with 7 bases aligning to TRBD2. Germline V gene sequence: CDR1 LNHDA, CDR2 SQIVND (reference sequence). The V and J ends lost 3 bases and 8 bases, in that order; junction bases with no gene match: 10. The CDR3 length is 15 residues. CDR3 DNA sequence: TGTGCCAGTAGTATCCCAGGACTAGAAACAGATGAGCAGTTCTTC. This encodes CASSIPGLETDEQFF.

This sequence joins TRBV10-3 and TRBJ2-7, with D maybe TRBD1 (6 bases). The CDR3 is 15 residues long. The V gene lost 7 bases and the J gene lost 0 bases, with 16 bases spanning the gap. Germline assignment: CDR1 ENHRY and CDR2 SYGVKD. For the CDR3, the DNA is TGTGCCATCAATCGACAGGCCCATTCCTCCTACGAGCAGTACTTC. Translating gives CAINRQAHSSYEQYF.

Concerning this clonotype: This is likely a read error, given that the CDR3 carries no conserved phenylalanine or tryptophan at its end. V and J are TRBV6-2 or TRBV6-3 and TRBJ1-2; 10 bases are shared with TRBD1. V trimming: 7 bases; J trimming: 7 bases; junction bases outside the gene matches: 9. This CDR3 contains 14 residues. Per the germline V gene, CDR1 is MNHEY and CDR2 is SVGEGT. CDR3 residues: CASISGTGAFGYTI. The CDR3 coding sequence is TGTGCCAGCATCTCCGGGACAGGGGCTTTTGGCTACACCATC.

Many counts were recorded for this clonotype. Because the CDR3 is missing its conserved closing phenylalanine or tryptophan, this is likely a read error. The V gene is TRBV12-3 or TRBV12-4, the J gene TRBJ1-2; D is unclear. This CDR3 has 11 residues. V was pared by 3 bases and J by 4 bases, with 3 bases between. Here the CDR3 DNA reads TGTGCCAGCAGTTTCGGCTATGGCTACACCTCC. Its translation: CASSFGYGYTS.

This clonotype was detected ten times or more. The rearrangement uses TRBV20-1 and TRBJ1-6; D possibly corresponds to TRBD1 (5 bases). The CDR3 totals 13 residues. Per the germline V gene, CDR1 is DFQATT and CDR2 is SNEGSKA (reference sequence). Trimming took off 6 bases at V and 6 bases at J, with 12 bases between the two ends. CDR3 residues: CSARDAGNSPLHF. The CDR3 DNA reads TGCAGTGCCAGGGACGCTGGTAATTCACCCCTCCACTTT.